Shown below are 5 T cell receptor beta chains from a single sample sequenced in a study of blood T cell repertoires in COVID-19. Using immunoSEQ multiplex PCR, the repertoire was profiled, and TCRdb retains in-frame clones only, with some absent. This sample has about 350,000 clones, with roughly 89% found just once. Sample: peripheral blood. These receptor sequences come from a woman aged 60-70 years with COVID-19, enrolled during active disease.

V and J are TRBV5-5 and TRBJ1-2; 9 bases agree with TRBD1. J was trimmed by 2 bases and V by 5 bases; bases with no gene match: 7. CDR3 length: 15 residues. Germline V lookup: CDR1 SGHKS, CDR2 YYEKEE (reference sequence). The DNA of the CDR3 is TGTGCCAGCAGTCTTACAGGGGGCATGAACTATGGCTACACCTTC. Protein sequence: CASSLTGGMNYGYTF.

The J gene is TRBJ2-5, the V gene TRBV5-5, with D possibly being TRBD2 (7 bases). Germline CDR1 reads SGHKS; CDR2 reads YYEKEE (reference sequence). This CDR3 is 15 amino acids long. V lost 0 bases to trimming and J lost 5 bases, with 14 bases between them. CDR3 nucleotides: TGTGCCAGCAGCTTGGAGGGGGGGGGCTATGAGACCCAGTACTTC. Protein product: CASSLEGGGYETQYF.

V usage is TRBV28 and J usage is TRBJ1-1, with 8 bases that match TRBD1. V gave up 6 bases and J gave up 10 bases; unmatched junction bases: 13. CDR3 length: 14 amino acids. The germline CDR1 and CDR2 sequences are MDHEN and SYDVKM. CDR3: CASRLGQGGVGAFF. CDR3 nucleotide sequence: TGTGCCAGCAGACTCGGACAGGGAGGGGTAGGAGCTTTCTTT.

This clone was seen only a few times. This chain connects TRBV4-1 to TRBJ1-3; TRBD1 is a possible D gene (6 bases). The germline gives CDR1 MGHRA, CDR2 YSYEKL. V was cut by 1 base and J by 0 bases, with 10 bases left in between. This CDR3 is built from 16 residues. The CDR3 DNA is TGCGCCAGCAGCCAAGTGGGGGCTAACTCTGGAAACACCATATATTTT. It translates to CASSQVGANSGNTIYF.

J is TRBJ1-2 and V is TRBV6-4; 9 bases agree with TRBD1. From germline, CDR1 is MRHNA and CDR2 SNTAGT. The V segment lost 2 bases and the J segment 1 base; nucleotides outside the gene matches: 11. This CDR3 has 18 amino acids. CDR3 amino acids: CASSDDGTGTNCNYGYTF. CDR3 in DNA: TGTGCCAGCAGTGACGATGGGACAGGGACGAATTGTAACTATGGCTACACCTTC.